The TCR beta chain under discussion was sequenced for a study of T-cell memory formation after mild COVID-19. The CDR3 has 13 residues. The V gene lost 2 bases and the J gene lost 9 bases, with 11 bases spanning the gap. Looked up from germline, CDR1 is MNHNY and CDR2 is SVGAGI (reference sequence). This clonotype turned up a few times. Its antigen is as yet unknown. 5'RACE with constant-segment primers yielded barcoded, UMI-tagged TCR alpha and TCR beta cDNA libraries. TCRdb re-called the 5' RACE reads through MiXCR, storing one row per CDR3 protein. The sample holds over 500,000 distinct CDR3 sequences, roughly 17% seen once. The study's findings and limits: Contracting CD4+ clones were located mainly in CM and EM, and CD8+ clones in EMRA. The pre-infection memory compartment contained some responding clones, suggesting cross-reactive memory joined. CD4+ bias marked clones expanding day 15 to 37, unlike balanced contracting clones.

Specimen: PBMCs or a T cell subset sorted from them (not recorded which). The chain has TRBV6-6 and TRBJ1-5; D is uncertain. The receptor comes from an adult woman who had mild COVID-19 (a few samples of this study predate the infection). Cell type and time point are not known. Written as DNA, the CDR3 is TGTGCCAGCAGTTACCAGGACTCTAGGCCCCAGCATTTT. Amino acids: CASSYQDSRPQHF.